This is a list of T cell receptor beta chains from one sample in a study of blood T cell repertoires in COVID-19. Method: immunoSEQ multiplex PCR; TCRdb's copy keeps in-frame clones and lacks some. This table has about 37,000 clones, more than 85% appearing once. The sample comprised peripheral blood. These receptor sequences come from a man aged 65-85 years with acute or convalescent COVID-19. Each CDR3 is given with its conserved first and last residue. The D gene is left open where the match is weak. Clone size, where shown, is once, few, many, or a class for clones that have expanded.

CDR3nt	CDR3aa	abundance	v_gene	d_gene	j_gene
TGTGCCAGCAGCCAGATGGGGGCAGAAAGTCAGCCCCAGCATTTT	CASSQMGAESQPQHF	-	TRBV7-2	-	TRBJ1-5
TGCGCCAGCAGCTTGGGAGAGGCGGGGGGCGGTGCGAATGAGCAGTTCTTC	CASSLGEAGGGANEQFF	-	TRBV5-1	TRBD2	TRBJ2-1
TGCGCCAGCAGCTCGGGACAGGGCACAGATACGCAGTATTTT	CASSSGQGTDTQYF	-	TRBV5-1	TRBD1	TRBJ2-3
TGTGCCAGCAGTTACTTGGACAGGGGGCGCGAGCAGTACTTC	CASSYLDRGREQYF	-	TRBV6-5	TRBD1	TRBJ2-7
TGTGCCAGCAGCCCCGGCGGGGCCCAAGAGACCCAGTACTTC	CASSPGGAQETQYF	-	TRBV7-9	-	TRBJ2-5
TGTGCCAGCAGAAGGACAGGTACAGATACGCAGTATTTT	CASRRTGTDTQYF	-	TRBV27	TRBD1	TRBJ2-3
TGTGCCAGCAGTGAACAGGGGGTCTCTGGAAACACCATATATTTT	CASSEQGVSGNTIYF	many	TRBV9	TRBD1	TRBJ1-3
TGTGCTAGTGGTTTGGTACGGGCTAGTGCGGGCAATGAGCAGTTCTTC	CASGLVRASAGNEQFF	-	TRBV12-5	-	TRBJ2-1
TGTGCCACCAGCAGAGGGGACACGAATGAAAAACTGTTTTTT	CATSRGDTNEKLFF	-	TRBV15	-	TRBJ1-4
TGTGCCAGCTCACCTACCGGGACAGATCAGCCCCAGCATTTT	CASSPTGTDQPQHF	-	TRBV18	TRBD1	TRBJ1-5
TGCACCAGCAGCCCGAACCGGGACAGGGGAAACCACGAGCAGTACTTC	CTSSPNRDRGNHEQYF	-	TRBV1	-	TRBJ2-7
TGCGCCAGCAGCCAAGAAGGGGGTTCAAGGGGGTATGAGCAGTTCTTC	CASSQEGGSRGYEQFF	-	TRBV4-3	-	TRBJ2-1
TGTGCCAGCAGTCGGGACAGGTCCTACAATGAGCAGTTCTTC	CASSRDRSYNEQFF	-	TRBV6-2/TRBV6-3	TRBD1	TRBJ2-1
TGTGCCAGCAGCCCCGGTTCTCGGACTAGTGAAGAGACCCAGTACTTC	CASSPGSRTSEETQYF	-	TRBV7-3	TRBD2	TRBJ2-5